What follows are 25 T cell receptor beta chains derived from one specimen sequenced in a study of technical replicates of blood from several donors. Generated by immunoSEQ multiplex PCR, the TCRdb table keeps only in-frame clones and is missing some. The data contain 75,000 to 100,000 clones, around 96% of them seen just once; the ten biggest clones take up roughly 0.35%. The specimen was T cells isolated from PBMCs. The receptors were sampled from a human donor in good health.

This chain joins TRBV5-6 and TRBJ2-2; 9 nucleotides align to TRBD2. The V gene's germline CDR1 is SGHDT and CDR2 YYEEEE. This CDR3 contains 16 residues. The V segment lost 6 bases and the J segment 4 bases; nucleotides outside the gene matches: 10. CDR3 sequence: CASTASGGSLTGELFF. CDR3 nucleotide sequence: TGTGCCAGCACCGCCAGCGGGGGGTCCCTCACCGGGGAGCTGTTTTTT.

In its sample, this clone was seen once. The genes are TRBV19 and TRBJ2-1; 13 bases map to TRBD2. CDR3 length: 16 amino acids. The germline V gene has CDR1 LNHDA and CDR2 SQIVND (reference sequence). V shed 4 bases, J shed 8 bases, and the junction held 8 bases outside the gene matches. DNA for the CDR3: TGTGCCAGTAGTAACGGACTAGCGGGAGCTGTAGATGAGCAGTTCTTC. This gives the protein CASSNGLAGAVDEQFF.

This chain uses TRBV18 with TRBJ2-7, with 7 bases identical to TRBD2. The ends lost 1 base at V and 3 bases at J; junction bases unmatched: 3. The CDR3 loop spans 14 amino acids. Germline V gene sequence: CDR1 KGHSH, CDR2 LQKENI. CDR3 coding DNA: TGTGCCAGCTCACCACAGCGGGAAAACTACGAGCAGTACTTC. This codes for CASSPQRENYEQYF.

The CDR3 here is CASSLERGARPGEQYF. CDR3 DNA: TGTGCCAGCAGTTTGGAAAGGGGCGCCCGACCCGGCGAGCAGTACTTC. This sequence joins TRBV28 and TRBJ2-7, with TRBD1 as a possible D gene (5 bases). The CDR3 has 16 residues. Looked up from germline, CDR1 is MDHEN and CDR2 is SYDVKM. V was trimmed by 3 bases and J by 6 bases, leaving 21 bases between them. Based on the CDR3 plus reference TRBV28 and TRBJ2-7, the full variable domain is DVKVTQSSRYLVKRTGEKVFLECVQDMDHENMFWYRQDPGLGLRLIYFSYDVKMKEKGDIPEGYSVSREKKERFSLILESASTNQTSMYLCASSLERGARPGEQYFGPGTRLTVT.

The CDR3 is CSASLSYEQYF. In DNA form, the CDR3 reads TGCAGTGCTAGCCTGTCCTACGAGCAGTACTTC. The chain has TRBV20-1 and TRBJ2-7; D call uncertain. The V end lost 3 bases, the J end lost 1 base, and 4 bases lay between the germline ends. The CDR3 has 11 amino acids. The germline gives CDR1 DFQATT, CDR2 SNEGSKA (reference sequence).

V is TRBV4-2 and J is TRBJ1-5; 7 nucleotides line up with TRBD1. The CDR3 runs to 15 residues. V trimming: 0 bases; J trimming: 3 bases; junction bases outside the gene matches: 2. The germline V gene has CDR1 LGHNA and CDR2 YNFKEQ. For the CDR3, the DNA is TGTGCCAGCAGCCAAGAACAGGGGTACAATCAGCCCCAGCATTTT. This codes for CASSQEQGYNQPQHF.

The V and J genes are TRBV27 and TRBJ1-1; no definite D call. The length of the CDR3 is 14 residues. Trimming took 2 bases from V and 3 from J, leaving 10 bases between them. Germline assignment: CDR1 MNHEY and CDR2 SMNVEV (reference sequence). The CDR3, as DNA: TGTGCCAGCAGTTTAAGCCGGAGGGACACTGAAGCTTTCTTT. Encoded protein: CASSLSRRDTEAFF.

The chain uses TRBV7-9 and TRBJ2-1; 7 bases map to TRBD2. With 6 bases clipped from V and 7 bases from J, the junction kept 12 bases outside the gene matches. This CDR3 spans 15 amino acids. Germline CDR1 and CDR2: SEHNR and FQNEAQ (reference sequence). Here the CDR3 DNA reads TGTGCCAGCAGTCGAACTAGCGCTGGTATGAATGAGCAGTTCTTC. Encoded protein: CASSRTSAGMNEQFF.

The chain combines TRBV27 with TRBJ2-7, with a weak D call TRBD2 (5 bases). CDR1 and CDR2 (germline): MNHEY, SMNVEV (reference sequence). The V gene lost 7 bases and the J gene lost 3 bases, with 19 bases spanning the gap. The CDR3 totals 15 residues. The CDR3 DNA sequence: TGTGCCAGCACCCCTCGAGGAGGATTCAGCTACGAGCAGTACTTC. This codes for CASTPRGGFSYEQYF.

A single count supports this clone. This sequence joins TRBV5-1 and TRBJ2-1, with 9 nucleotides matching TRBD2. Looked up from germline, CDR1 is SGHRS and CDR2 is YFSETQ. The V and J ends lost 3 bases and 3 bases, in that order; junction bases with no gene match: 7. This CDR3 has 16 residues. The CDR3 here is CASSWLAGLFYNEQFF. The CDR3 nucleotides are TGCGCCAGCAGCTGGCTAGCGGGGCTTTTCTACAATGAGCAGTTCTTC.

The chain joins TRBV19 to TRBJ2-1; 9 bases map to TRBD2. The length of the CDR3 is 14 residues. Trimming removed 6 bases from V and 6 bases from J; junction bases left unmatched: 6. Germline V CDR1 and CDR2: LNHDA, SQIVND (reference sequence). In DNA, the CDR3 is TGTGCCAGTAGAGGACTAGCGTGCTTCAATGAGCAGTTCTTC. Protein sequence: CASRGLACFNEQFF.

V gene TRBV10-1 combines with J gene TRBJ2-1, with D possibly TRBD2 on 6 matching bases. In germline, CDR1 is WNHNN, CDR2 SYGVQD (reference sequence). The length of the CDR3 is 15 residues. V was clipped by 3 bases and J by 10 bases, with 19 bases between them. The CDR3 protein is CASSDKEGPHREQFF. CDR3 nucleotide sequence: TGCGCCAGCAGTGATAAGGAGGGCCCTCATAGGGAGCAGTTCTTC.

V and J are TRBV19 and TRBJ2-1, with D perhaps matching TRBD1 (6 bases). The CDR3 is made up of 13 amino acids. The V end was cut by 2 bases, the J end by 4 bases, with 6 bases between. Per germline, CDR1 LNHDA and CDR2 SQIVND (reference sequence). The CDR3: CASSIRGYNEQFF. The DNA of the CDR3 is TGTGCCAGTAGTATAAGGGGGTACAATGAGCAGTTCTTC.

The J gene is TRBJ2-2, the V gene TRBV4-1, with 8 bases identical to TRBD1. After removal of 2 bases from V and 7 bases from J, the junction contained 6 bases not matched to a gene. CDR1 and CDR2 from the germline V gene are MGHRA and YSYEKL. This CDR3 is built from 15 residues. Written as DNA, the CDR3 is TGCGCCAGCAGCCAAACAGGGGGGCTCGGCGGGGAGCTGTTTTTT. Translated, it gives CASSQTGGLGGELFF.

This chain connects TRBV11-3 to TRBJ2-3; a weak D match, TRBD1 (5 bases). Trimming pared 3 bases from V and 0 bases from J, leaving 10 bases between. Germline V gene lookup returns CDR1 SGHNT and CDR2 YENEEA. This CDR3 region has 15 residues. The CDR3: CASSLTVSSTDTQYF. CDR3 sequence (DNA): TGTGCCAGCAGCTTGACAGTCTCTAGCACAGATACGCAGTATTTT.

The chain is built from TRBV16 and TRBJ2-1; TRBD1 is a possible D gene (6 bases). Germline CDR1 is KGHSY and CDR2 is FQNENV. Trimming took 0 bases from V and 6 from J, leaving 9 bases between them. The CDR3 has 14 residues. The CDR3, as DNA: TGTGCCAGCAGCCAATCGCGAGGGGGCAATGAGCAGTTCTTC. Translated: CASSQSRGGNEQFF.

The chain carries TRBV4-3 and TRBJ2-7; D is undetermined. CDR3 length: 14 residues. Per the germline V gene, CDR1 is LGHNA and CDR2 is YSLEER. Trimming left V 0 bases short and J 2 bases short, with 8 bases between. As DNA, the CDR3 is TGCGCCAGCAGCCAAGATCGGAGTACCTACGAGCAGTACTTC. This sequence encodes CASSQDRSTYEQYF.

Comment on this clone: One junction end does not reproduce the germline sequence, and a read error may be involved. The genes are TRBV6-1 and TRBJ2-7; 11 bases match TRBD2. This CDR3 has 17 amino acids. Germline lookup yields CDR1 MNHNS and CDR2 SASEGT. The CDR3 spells CASGEAGQASGRYEQYF. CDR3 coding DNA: TGTGCCAGCGGTGAAGCCGGCCAAGCTAGCGGGAGGTACGAGCAGTACTTC.

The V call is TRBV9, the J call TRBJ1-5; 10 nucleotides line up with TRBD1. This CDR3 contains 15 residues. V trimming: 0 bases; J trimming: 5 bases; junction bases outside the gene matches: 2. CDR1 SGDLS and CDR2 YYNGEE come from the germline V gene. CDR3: CASSVDGTGDQPQHF. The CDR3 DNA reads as TGTGCCAGCAGCGTAGACGGGACAGGGGATCAGCCCCAGCATTTT.

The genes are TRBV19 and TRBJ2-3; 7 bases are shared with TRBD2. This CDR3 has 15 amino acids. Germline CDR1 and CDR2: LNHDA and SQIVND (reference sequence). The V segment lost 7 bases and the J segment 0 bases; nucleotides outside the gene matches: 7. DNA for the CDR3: TGTGCCAGTACTGAACAGCGGGGTAGCACAGATACGCAGTATTTT. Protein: CASTEQRGSTDTQYF.

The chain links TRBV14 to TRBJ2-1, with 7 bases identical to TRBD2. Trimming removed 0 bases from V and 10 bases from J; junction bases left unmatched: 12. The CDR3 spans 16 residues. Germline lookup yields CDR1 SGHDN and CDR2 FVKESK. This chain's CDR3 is CASSQDFSPAGREQFF. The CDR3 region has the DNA TGTGCCAGCAGCCAAGACTTCTCACCAGCGGGAAGGGAGCAGTTCTTC.

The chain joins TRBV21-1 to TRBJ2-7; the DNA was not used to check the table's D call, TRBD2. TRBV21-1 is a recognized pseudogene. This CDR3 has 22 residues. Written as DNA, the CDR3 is TGTGCCAGCAGCAAGACGGGGAAAGGGGCCTCCCGGACTAGCGGAAAGAGCTACGAGCAGTACTTC. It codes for CASSKTGKGASRTSGKSYEQYF.

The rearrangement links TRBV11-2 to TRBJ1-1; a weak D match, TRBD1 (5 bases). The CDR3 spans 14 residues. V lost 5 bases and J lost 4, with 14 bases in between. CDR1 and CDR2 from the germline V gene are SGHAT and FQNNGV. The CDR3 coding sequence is TGTGCCAGCAGCGCCGGGACTTACTTCACTGAAGCTTTCTTT. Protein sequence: CASSAGTYFTEAFF.

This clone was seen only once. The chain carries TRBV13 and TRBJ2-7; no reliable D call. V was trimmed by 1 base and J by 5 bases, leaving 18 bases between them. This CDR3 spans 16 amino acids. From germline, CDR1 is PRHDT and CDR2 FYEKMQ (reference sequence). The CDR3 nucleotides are TGTGCCAGCAGCTTAGAAGCGTATAGTTCTTTACACGAGCAGTACTTC. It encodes CASSLEAYSSLHEQYF.

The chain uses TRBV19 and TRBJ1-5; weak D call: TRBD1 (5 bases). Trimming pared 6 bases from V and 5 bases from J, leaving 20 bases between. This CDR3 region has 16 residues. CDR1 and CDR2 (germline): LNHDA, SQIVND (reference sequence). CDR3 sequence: CASRTIDPGPHQPQHF. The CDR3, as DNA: TGTGCCAGTAGAACTATAGACCCAGGGCCCCATCAGCCCCAGCATTTT.